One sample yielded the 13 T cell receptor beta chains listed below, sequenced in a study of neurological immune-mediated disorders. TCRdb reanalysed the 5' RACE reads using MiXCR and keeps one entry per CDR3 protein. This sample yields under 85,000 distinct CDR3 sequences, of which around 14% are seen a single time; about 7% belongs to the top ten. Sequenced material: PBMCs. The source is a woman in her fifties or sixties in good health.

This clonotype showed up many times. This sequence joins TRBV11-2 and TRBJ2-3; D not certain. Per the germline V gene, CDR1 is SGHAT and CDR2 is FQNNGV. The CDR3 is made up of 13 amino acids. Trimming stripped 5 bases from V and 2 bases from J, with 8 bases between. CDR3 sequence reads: CASSAFYTDTQYF. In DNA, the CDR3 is TGTGCCAGCAGCGCGTTTTACACAGATACGCAGTATTTT.

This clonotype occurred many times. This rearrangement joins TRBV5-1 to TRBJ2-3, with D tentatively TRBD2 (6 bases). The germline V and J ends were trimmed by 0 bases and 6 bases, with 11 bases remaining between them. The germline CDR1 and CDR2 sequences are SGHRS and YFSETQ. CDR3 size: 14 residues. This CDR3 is CASSLGRRGDTQYF. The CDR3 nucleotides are TGCGCCAGCAGCTTGGGTCGGAGGGGCGATACGCAGTATTTT.

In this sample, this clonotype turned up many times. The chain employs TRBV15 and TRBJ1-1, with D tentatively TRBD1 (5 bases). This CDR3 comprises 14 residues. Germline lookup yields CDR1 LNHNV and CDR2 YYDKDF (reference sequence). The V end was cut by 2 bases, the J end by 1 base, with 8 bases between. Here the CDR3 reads CATSRSDRNTEAFF. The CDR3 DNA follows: TGTGCCACCAGCAGAAGTGACAGGAACACTGAAGCTTTCTTT.

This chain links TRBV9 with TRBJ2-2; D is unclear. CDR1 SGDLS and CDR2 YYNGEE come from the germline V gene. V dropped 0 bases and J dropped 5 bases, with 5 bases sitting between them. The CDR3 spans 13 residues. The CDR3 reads CASSVGLTGELFF. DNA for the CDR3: TGTGCCAGCAGCGTAGGACTGACCGGGGAGCTGTTTTTT. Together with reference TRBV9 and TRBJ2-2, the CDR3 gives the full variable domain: DSGVTQTPKHLITATGQRVTLRCSPRSGDLSVYWYQQSLDQGLQFLIQYYNGEERAKGNILERFSAQQFPDLHSELNLSSLELGDSALYFCASSVGLTGELFFGEGSRLTVL.

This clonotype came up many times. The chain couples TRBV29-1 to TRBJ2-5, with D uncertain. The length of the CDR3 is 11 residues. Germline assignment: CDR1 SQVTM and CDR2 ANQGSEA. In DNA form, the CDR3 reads TGCAGTGTGTCTTTGTCCGAGACCCAGTACTTC. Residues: CSVSLSETQYF.

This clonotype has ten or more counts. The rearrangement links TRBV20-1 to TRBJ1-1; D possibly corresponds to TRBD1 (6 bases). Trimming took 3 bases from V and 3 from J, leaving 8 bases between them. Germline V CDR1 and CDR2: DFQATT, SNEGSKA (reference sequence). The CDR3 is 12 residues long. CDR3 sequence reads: CSARGGDTEAFF. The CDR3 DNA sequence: TGCAGTGCTAGGGGGGGCGACACTGAAGCTTTCTTT.

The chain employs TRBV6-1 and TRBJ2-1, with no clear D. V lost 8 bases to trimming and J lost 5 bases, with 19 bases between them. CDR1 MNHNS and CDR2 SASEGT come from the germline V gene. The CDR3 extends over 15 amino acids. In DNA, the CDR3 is TGTGCCAGCCTCTCGCGGTCCACTGTAAACAATGAGCAGTTCTTC. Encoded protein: CASLSRSTVNNEQFF.

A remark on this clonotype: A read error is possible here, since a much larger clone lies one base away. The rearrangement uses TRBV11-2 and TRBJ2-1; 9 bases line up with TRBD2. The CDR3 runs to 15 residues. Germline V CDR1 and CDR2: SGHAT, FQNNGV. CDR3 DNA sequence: TGTGCCAGCAGCTTAGAGCGGGGGGGGTACAATGAGAAGTTCTTC. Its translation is CASSLERGGYNEKFF.

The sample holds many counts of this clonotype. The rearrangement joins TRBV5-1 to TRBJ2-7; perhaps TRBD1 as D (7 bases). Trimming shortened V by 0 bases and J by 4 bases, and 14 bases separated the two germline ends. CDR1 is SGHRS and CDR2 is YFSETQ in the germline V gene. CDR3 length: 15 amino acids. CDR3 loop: CASSLVASGGYEQYF. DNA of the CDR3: TGCGCCAGCAGCTTGGTAGCATCAGGGGGGTACGAGCAGTACTTC.

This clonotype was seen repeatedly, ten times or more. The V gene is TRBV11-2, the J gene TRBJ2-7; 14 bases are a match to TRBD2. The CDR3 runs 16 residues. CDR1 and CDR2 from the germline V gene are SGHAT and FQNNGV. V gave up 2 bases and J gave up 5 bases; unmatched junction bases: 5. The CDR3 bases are TGTGCCAGCAGCTTAATAGGGACTAGCGGGAGCCACGAGCAGTACTTC. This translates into CASSLIGTSGSHEQYF.

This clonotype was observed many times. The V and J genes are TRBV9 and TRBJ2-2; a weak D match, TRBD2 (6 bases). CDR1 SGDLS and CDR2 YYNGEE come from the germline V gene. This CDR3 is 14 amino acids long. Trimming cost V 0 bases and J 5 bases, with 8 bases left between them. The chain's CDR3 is CASSVVGGTGELFF. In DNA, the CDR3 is TGTGCCAGCAGCGTAGTGGGGGGAACCGGGGAGCTGTTTTTT.

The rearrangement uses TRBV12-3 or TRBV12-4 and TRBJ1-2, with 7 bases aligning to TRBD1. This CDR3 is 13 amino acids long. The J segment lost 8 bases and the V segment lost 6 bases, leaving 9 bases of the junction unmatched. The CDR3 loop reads CASRRRQGQGYTF. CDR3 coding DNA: TGTGCCAGCAGGAGACGACAGGGACAAGGCTACACCTTC.

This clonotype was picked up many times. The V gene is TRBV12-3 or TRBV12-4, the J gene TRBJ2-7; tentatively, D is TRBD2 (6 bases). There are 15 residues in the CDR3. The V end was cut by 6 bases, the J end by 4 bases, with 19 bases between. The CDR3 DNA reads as TGTGCCAGCAGCCACCGGGAGAGGGCCCTTTACGAGCAGTACTTC. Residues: CASSHRERALYEQYF.